This T cell receptor beta chain is from a study of blood T cell repertoires in COVID-19. Clones were sequenced by immunoSEQ multiplex PCR, and TCRdb holds only the in-frame ones, with some missing. The sample carries about 310,000 clones, approximately 91% recorded once. Participants were aged about 18 to 90 years, lived in roughly 25 US areas, and enrolled virtually. The germline V gene has CDR1 MNHEY and CDR2 SVGAGI. V was cut by 7 bases and J by 2 bases, with 15 bases left in between. The CDR3 covers 15 residues. Sequencing was done on a sample of PBMCs or T cells enriched from blood (not recorded which). The receptor was isolated from a woman aged 40 to 50 who had recovered from COVID-19. V gene TRBV6-5 combines with J gene TRBJ2-1; D not resolved. DNA for the CDR3: TGTGCCAGCACCAACGGTGACATACCCTACAATGAGCAGTTCTTC. Protein product: CASTNGDIPYNEQFF.